The clone carrying this T cell receptor beta chain was observed a handful of times. The antigen remains unidentified. This sample's treatment: roughly 10-day PBMC culture with coronavirus spike peptide pools or control peptides (ViraFEST assay). Using peptide pools, antigen-specific T cells were expanded in ViraFEST before TCRs were sequenced. The length of the CDR3 is 15 residues. J gave up 5 bases and V 0 bases, and 10 bases lay outside the gene matches. Germline V gives CDR1 DFQATT, CDR2 SNEGSKA (reference sequence). The sample belongs to a study of vaccination and CD4 T cells after COVID-19. At the level of the study: SARS-CoV-2 PCR on nasal swabs had been positive for the convalescent patients; nine were mild and one was severe. The convalescents were made up of six males and four females, two of whom were Hispanic. Post-COVID draws followed diagnosis by a median about 100 days (range 35 to 161).

Sequenced with the Oncomine TCR Beta short-read assay was DNA taken from cultured CD4+ T cells. MiXCR was run by TCRdb on the PCR reads, yielding one entry per CDR3 protein. The sample has about 26,000 distinct CDR3 sequences; about three fifths are singletons. The sequencing input was CD4+ T cells from blood, cultured in vitro. The chain uses TRBV20-1 and TRBJ2-7; 7 bases are shared with TRBD2. The TCR originated in a human donor who had recovered from COVID-19. The CDR3 region has the DNA TGCAGTGCTAGAGATCTGGCGGGAGTTGTCCACGAGCAGTACTTC. As protein: CSARDLAGVVHEQYF.